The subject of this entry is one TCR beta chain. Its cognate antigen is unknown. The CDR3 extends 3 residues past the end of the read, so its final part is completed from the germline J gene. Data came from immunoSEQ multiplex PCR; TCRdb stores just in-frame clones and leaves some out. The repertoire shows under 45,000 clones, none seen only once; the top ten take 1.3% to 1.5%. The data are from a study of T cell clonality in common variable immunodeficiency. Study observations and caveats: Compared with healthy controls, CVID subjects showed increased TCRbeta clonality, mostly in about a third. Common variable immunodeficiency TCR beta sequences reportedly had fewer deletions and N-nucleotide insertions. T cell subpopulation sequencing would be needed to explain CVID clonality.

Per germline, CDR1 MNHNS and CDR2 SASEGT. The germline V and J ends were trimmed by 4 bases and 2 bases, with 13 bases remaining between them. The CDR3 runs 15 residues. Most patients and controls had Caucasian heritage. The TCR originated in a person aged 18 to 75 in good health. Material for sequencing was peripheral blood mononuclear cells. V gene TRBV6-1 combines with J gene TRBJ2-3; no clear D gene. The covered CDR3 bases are TGTGCCAGCAGTGGTGCCAGGTCAAACACAGATACG. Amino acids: CASSGARSNTDT. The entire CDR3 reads CASSGARSNTDTQYF.